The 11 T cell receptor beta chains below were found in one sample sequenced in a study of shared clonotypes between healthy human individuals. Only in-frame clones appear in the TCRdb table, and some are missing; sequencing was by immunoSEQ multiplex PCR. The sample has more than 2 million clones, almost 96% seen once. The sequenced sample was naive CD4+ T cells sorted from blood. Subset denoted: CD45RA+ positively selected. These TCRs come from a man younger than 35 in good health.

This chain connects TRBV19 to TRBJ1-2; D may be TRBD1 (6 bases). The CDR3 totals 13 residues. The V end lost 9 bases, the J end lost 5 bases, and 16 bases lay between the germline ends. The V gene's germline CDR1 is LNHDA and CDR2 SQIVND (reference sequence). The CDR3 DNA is TGTGCCAGCACGCAGGGGTCCCCTTATGGCTACACCTTC. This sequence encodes CASTQGSPYGYTF.

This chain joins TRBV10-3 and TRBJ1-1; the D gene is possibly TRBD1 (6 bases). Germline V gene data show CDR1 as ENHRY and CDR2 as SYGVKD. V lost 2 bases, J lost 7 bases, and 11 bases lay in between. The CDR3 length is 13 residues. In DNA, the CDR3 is TGTGCCATCAGTGAGACAGGGATAAATGAAGCTTTCTTT. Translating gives CAISETGINEAFF.

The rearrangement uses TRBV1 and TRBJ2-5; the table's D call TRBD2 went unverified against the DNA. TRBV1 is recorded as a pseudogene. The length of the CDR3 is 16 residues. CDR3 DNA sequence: TGCACCAGCAGCCCTAAGACTAGCGGGAGGGTGGAGACCCAGTACTTC. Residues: CTSSPKTSGRVETQYF.

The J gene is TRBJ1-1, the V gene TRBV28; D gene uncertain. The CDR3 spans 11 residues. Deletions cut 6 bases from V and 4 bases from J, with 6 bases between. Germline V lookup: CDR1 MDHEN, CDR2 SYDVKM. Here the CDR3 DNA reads TGTGCCAGCAGGTCCAGCACTGAAGCTTTCTTT. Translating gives CASRSSTEAFF.

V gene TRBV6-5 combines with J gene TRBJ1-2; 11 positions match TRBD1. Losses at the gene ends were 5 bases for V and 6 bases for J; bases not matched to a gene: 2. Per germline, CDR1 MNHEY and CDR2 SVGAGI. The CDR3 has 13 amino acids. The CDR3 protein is CASSEGQGDGYTF. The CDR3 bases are TGTGCCAGCAGTGAGGGACAGGGGGATGGCTACACCTTC.

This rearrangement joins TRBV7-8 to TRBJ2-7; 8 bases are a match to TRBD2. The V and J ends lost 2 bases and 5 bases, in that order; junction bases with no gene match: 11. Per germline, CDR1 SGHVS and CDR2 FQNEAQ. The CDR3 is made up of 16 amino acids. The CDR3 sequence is CASSLLVSGSGDEQYF. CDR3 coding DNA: TGTGCCAGCAGCTTACTCGTGAGCGGGAGTGGCGACGAGCAGTACTTC.

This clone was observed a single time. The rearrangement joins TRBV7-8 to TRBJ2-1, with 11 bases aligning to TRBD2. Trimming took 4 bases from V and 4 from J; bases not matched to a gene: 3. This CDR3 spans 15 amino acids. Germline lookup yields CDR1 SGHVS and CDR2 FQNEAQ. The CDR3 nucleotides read TGTGCCAGCAGCTCCGGGACTAGCGGATACAATGAGCAGTTCTTC. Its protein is CASSSGTSGYNEQFF.

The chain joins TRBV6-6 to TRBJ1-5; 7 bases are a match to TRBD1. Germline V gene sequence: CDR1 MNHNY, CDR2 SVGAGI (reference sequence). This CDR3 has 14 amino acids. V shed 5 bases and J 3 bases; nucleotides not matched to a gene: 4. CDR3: CASSRQGFNQPQHF. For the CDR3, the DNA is TGTGCCAGCAGTCGACAGGGATTCAATCAGCCCCAGCATTTT.

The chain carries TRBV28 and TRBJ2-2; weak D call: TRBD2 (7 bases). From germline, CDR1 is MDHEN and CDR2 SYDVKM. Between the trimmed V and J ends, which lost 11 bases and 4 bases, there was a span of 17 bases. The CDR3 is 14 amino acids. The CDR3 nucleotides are TGTGCCCACGCACGGGGGGCCCCCACCGGGGAGCTGTTTTTT. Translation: CAHARGAPTGELFF.

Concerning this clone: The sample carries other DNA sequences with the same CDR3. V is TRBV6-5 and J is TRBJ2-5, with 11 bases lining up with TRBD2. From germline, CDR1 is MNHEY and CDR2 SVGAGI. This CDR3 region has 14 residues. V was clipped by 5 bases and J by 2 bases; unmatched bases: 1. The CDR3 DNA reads TGTGCCAGCAGTCTAGCGGGGGGACAAGAGACCCAGTACTTC. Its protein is CASSLAGGQETQYF.

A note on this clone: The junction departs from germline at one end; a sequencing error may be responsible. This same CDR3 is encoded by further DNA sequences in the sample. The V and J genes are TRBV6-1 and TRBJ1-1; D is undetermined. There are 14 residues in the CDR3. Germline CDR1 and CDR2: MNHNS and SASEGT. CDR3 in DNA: TGTGCCAGCAGCGAAGGAGGAGGTCGGGCTGAAGCTTTCTTT. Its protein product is CASSEGGGRAEAFF.